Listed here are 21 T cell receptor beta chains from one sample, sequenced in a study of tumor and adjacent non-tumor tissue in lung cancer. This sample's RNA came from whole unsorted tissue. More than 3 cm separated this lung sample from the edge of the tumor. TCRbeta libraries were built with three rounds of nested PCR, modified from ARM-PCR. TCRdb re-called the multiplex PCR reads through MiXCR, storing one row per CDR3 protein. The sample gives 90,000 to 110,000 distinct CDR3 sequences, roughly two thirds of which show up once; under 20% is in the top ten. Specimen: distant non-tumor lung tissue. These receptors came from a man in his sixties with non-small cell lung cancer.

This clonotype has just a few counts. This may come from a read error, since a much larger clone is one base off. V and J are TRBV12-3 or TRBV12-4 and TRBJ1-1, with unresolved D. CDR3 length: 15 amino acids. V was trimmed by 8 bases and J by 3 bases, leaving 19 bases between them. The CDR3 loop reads CASCRKQGEDTEAFF. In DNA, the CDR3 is TGTGCCAGCTGTCGTAAACAAGGAGAGGACACTGAAGCTTTCTTT.

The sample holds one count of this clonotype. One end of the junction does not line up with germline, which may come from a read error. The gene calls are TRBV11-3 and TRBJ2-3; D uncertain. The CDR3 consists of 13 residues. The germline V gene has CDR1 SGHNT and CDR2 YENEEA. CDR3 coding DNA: TGTGTCAGCAGCTTAGACGGTACAGATACGCTGTATTTT. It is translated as CVSSLDGTDTLYF.

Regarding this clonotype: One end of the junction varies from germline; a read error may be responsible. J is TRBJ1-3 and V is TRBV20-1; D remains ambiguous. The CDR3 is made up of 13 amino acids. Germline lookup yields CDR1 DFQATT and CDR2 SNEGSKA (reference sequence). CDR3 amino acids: CSAAPYSVNTIYF. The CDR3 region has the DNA TGCAGTGCCGCGCCCTACTCTGTAAACACCATATATTTT.

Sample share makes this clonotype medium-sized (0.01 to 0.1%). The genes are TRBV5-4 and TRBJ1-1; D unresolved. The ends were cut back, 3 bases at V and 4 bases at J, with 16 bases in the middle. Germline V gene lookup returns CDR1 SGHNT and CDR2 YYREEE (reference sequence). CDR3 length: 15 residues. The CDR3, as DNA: TGTGCCAGCAGCTCAAAGGGTGGGGTTTTCACTGAAGCTTTCTTT. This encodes CASSSKGGVFTEAFF. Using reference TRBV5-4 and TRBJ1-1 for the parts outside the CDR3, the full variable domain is ETGVTQSPTHLIKTRGQQVTLRCSSQSGHNTVSWYQQALGQGPQFIFQYYREEENGRGNFPPRFSGLQFPNYSSELNVNALELDDSALYLCASSSKGGVFTEAFFGQGTRLTVV.

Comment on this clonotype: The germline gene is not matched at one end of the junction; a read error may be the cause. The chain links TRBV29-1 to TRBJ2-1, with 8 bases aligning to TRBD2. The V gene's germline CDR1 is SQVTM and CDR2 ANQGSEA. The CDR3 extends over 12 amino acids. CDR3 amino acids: CSAQLADNEQIF. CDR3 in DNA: TGCAGCGCCCAACTAGCGGACAATGAGCAGATCTTC.

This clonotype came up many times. The CDR3 sequence: CASSQVFSGELFF. The CDR3 nucleotides read TGTGCCAGCAGCCAAGTATTTTCCGGGGAGCTGTTTTTT. The V gene is TRBV14, the J gene TRBJ2-2; D is unclear. Per the germline V gene, CDR1 is SGHDN and CDR2 is FVKESK. The V gene lost 1 base and the J gene lost 6 bases, with 6 bases spanning the gap. The CDR3 is 13 residues long. Combining the CDR3 with reference TRBV14 and TRBJ2-2 gives the whole variable domain EAGVTQFPSHSVIEKGQTVTLRCDPISGHDNLYWYRRVMGKEIKFLLHFVKESKQDESGMPNNRFLAERTGGTYSTLKVQPAELEDSGVYFCASSQVFSGELFFGEGSRLTVL.

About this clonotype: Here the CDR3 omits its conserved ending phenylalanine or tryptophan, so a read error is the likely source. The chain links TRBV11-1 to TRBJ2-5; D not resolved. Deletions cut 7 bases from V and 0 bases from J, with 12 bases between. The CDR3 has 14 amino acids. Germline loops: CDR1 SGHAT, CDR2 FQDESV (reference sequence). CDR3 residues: CASNSDAYQETQYL. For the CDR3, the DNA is TGTGCCAGCAACTCGGACGCGTACCAAGAGACCCAGTACCTC.

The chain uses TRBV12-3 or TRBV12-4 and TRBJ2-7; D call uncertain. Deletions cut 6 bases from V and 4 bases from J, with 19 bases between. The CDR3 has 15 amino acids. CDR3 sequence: CASSSLIVGRYEQYF. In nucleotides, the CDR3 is TGTGCCAGCAGCTCCCTCATTGTGGGAAGGTACGAGCAGTACTTC.

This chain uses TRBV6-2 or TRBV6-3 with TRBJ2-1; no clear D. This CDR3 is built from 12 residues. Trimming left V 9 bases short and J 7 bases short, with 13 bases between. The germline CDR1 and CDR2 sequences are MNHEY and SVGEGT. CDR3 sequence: CARQVGTNEQFF. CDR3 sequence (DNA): TGTGCCAGGCAGGTAGGCACAAATGAGCAGTTCTTC.

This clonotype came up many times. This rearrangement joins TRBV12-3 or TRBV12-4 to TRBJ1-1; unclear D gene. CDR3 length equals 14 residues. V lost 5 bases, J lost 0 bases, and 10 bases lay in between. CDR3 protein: CASSLTAVNTEAFF. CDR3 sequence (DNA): TGTGCCAGCAGTCTGACCGCGGTGAACACTGAAGCTTTCTTT.

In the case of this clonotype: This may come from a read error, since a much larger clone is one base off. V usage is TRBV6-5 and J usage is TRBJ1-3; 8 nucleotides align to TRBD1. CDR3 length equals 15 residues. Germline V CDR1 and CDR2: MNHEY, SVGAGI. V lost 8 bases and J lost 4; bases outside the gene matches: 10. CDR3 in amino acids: CASAGQVARGNTIYF. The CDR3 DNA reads TGTGCCAGCGCGGGACAGGTGGCGAGGGGAAACACCATATATTTT.

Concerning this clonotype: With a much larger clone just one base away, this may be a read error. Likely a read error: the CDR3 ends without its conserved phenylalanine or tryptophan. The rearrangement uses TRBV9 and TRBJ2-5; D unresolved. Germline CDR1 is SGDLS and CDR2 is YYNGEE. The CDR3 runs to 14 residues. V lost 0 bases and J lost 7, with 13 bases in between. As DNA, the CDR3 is TGTGCCAGCAGCGTAGATCCGGCCCCAGGGACCCAGTACTTA. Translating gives CASSVDPAPGTQYL.

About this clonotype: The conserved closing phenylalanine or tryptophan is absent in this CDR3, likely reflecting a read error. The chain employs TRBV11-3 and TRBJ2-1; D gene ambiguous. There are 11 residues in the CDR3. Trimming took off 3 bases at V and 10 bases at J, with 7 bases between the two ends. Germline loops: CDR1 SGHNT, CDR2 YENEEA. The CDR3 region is CASSFLTEQFS. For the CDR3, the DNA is TGTGCCAGCAGCTTTCTGACCGAGCAGTTCTCC.

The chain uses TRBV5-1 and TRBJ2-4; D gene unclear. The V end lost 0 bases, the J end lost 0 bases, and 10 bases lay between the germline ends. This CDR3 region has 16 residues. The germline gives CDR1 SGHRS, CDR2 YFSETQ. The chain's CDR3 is CASSLAQNLAKNIQYF. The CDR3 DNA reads TGCGCCAGCAGCTTGGCCCAAAATCTAGCCAAAAACATTCAGTACTTC.

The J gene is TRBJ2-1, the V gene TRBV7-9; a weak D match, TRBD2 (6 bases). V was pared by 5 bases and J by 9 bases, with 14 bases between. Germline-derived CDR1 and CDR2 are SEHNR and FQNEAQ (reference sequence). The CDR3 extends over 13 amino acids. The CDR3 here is CASSDLGRGEQFF. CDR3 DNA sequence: TGTGCCAGCAGCGACCTAGGGCGGGGTGAGCAGTTCTTC.

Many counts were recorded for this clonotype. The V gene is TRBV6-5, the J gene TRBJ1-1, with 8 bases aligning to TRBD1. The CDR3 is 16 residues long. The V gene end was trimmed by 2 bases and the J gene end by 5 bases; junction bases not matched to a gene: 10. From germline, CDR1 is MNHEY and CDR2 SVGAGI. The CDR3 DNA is TGTGCCAGCAGTTACGGCGCCAGGGGGCGAGGTACTGAAGCTTTCTTT. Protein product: CASSYGARGRGTEAFF.

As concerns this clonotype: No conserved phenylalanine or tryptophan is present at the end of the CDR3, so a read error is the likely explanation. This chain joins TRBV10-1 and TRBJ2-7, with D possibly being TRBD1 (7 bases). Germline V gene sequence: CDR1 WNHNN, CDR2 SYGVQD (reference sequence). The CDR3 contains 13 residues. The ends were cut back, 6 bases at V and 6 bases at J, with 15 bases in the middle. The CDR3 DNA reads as TGCGCCAGCAGCAGGCGACAGGGAGGCGAGCAGTACTCC. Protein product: CASSRRQGGEQYS.

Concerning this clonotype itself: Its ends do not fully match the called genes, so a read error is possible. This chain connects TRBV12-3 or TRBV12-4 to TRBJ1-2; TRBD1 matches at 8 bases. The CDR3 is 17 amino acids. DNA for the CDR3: TGTCCCAGCACCCGTCGCGGTTCCGGACAGGGAATCTATGGCTACACCTTT. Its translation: CPSTRRGSGQGIYGYTF.

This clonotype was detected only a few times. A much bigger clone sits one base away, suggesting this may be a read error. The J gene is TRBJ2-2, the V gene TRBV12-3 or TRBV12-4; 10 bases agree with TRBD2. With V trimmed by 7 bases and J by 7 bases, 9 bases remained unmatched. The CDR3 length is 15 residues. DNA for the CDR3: TGTGCCAGCAATGCCAGCGGGGGGGCTGTCGGGGAGCTGTTTTTT. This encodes CASNASGGAVGELFF.

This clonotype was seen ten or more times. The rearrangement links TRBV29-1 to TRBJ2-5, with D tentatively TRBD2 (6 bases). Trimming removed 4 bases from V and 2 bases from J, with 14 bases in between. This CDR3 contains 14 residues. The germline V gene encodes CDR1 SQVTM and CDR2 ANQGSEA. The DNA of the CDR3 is TGCAGCGTTGCTCGGGGGATAGGTCAAGAGACCCAGTACTTC. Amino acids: CSVARGIGQETQYF.

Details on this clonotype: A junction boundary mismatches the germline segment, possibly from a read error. CDR3 loop: CASSTKAGPIDTQYF. The CDR3 DNA is TGTGCCAGCAGTACTAAAGCGGGGCCCATAGATACGCAGTATTTC. This chain joins TRBV12-3 or TRBV12-4 and TRBJ2-3; TRBD2 matches 7 bases. This CDR3 is built from 15 residues.